The 20 T cell receptor beta chains in this list originate from one sample, sequenced in a study of cytotoxic CD8 clonotypes in ibrutinib-treated CLL (dated by TCRdb to the early 2020s). Library prep was done by the immunoSEQ multiplex PCR assay. In its TCRdb copy, this immuneACCESS table keeps in-frame sequences only and misses some clones. Where compared with another copy, unresolved V genes explain less than half of these, and the others have no known cause. The sample table records more than 75,000 clones; approximately 80% of these occur just once. In total, the top ten clones hold just under 25% of the sample. This specimen's time point label, per the study, means: around 25 months on ibrutinib. Sample: PBMCs, taken after 24 months of ibrutinib treatment. These receptors were taken from a human donor with chronic lymphocytic leukemia.

This chain connects TRBV5-1 to TRBJ2-1; D may be TRBD1 or TRBD2 (5 bases each). Germline-derived CDR1 and CDR2 are SGHRS and YFSETQ. Trimming removed 4 bases from V and 4 bases from J, with 12 bases in between. This CDR3 region has 14 residues. The chain's CDR3 is CASSNGARYNEQFF. CDR3 nucleotide sequence: TGCGCCAGCAGCAACGGGGCTAGATACAATGAGCAGTTCTTC.

This chain links TRBV6-5 with TRBJ2-1; 14 nucleotides line up with TRBD2. J gave up 9 bases and V 4 bases, and 5 bases lay outside the gene matches. Germline V lookup: CDR1 MNHEY, CDR2 SVGAGI. There are 15 residues in the CDR3. CDR3 in DNA: TGTGCCAGCAGTTCGACTAGCGGGAGGGCGAGTGAGCAGTTCTTC. Translated, it gives CASSSTSGRASEQFF.

The chain combines TRBV28 with TRBJ2-2; 12 bases line up with TRBD2. Looked up from germline, CDR1 is MDHEN and CDR2 is SYDVKM. The CDR3 is made up of 16 amino acids. The J segment lost 7 bases and the V segment lost 6 bases, leaving 9 bases of the junction unmatched. CDR3 sequence reads: CASSPRLAGVIGELFF. In DNA, the CDR3 is TGTGCCAGCAGCCCTAGACTAGCGGGAGTTATCGGGGAGCTGTTTTTT. The entire variable domain, with the rest obtained from reference TRBV28 and TRBJ2-2, is as follows: DVKVTQSSRYLVKRTGEKVFLECVQDMDHENMFWYRQDPGLGLRLIYFSYDVKMKEKGDIPEGYSVSREKKERFSLILESASTNQTSMYLCASSPRLAGVIGELFFGEGSRLTVL.

The chain has TRBV9 and TRBJ2-7, with TRBD1 as a possible D gene (5 bases). The length of the CDR3 is 14 residues. The germline V gene has CDR1 SGDLS and CDR2 YYNGEE. The V and J ends lost 0 bases and 2 bases respectively, with 9 bases between them. The CDR3, as DNA: TGTGCCAGCAGCGTAGACCAGGGTACCTACGAGCAGTACTTC. It specifies CASSVDQGTYEQYF.

The CDR3 DNA sequence: TGTGCCTGGTCTTTTGGGCCCGGGCAGCCCCAGCATTTT. Translated, it gives CAWSFGPGQPQHF. The chain recombines TRBV30 with TRBJ1-5; D is unresolved. The germline V and J ends were trimmed by 5 bases and 7 bases, with 15 bases remaining between them. The CDR3 has 13 amino acids. Per the germline V gene, CDR1 is GTSNPN and CDR2 is SVGIG (reference sequence).

This clone was detected once. This chain connects TRBV4-2 to TRBJ2-7; 8 bases agree with TRBD1. Germline CDR1 is LGHNA and CDR2 is YNFKEQ. Germline trimming cut 3 bases from V and 2 bases from J; bases unmatched to any gene: 9. This CDR3 spans 16 amino acids. CDR3 coding DNA: TGTGCCAGCAGCCAGGTTTGGACAGGGAGTACCTACGAGCAGTACTTC. Its protein product is CASSQVWTGSTYEQYF.

Regarding this clone: Compared with germline, one end of the junction differs, possibly owing to a read error. The chain is built from TRBV6-5 and TRBJ2-5; TRBD2 agrees at 10 bases. Germline CDR1 is MNHEY and CDR2 is SVGAGI. The CDR3 sequence is 15 residues long. The CDR3 bases are TGTGCCAGCAGTTCCCAGGGGAAACTCGGGACTAGCGTAAACTTC. This sequence encodes CASSSQGKLGTSVNF.

The genes are TRBV27 and TRBJ1-1, with D perhaps matching TRBD1 (5 bases). The germline CDR1 and CDR2 sequences are MNHEY and SMNVEV (reference sequence). V was pared by 5 bases and J by 7 bases, with 20 bases between. CDR3 length: 15 amino acids. CDR3 DNA sequence: TGTGCCAGCAGTCCCCTGGGCAAGGCGGGGGATGAAGCTTTCTTT. Residues: CASSPLGKAGDEAFF.

The chain links TRBV10-1 to TRBJ1-5; maybe TRBD1 (6 bases). The CDR3 totals 14 residues. V lost 9 bases, J lost 3 bases, and 15 bases lay in between. Germline loops: CDR1 WNHNN, CDR2 SYGVQD (reference sequence). The chain's CDR3 is CARAGGDTNQPQHF. The CDR3 bases are TGCGCCAGAGCGGGGGGGGACACCAATCAGCCCCAGCATTTT.

The genes are TRBV2 and TRBJ2-7; 8 bases align to TRBD2. J lost 2 bases, V lost 2 bases, and 2 bases had no gene match. Germline CDR1 is SNHLY and CDR2 is FYNNEI. The CDR3 extends over 14 amino acids. The chain's CDR3 is CASSETSGTYEQYF. DNA for the CDR3: TGTGCCAGCAGTGAAACTAGCGGTACCTACGAGCAGTACTTC.

The chain uses TRBV11-2 and TRBJ1-2; no clear D. The CDR3 has 12 amino acids. V lost 5 bases to trimming and J lost 8 bases, with 12 bases between them. Germline CDR1 reads SGHAT; CDR2 reads FQNNGV. The CDR3 loop reads CASSLHDWGYTF. The CDR3 DNA sequence: TGTGCCAGCAGCCTCCACGATTGGGGCTACACCTTC.

The rearrangement joins TRBV7-8 to TRBJ2-7, with D possibly called TRBD1 or TRBD2 (5 bases each). The V gene's germline CDR1 is SGHVS and CDR2 FQNEAQ. The CDR3 is 16 residues long. Between the trimmed V and J ends, which lost 3 bases and 0 bases, there was a span of 15 bases. The DNA for the CDR3 is TGTGCCAGCAGCTTTCCAGTGGGTGGGGGCTCCTACGAGCAGTACTTC. This sequence encodes CASSFPVGGGSYEQYF.

J is TRBJ2-5 and V is TRBV4-2; 10 bases agree with TRBD2. The length of the CDR3 is 19 residues. J lost 9 bases, V lost 1 base, and 20 bases had no gene match. Looked up from germline, CDR1 is LGHNA and CDR2 is YNFKEQ. The CDR3 bases are TGTGCCAGCAGCCAAGCGCAAGTCCCGCTAGCGGGGGCCCGAGGGGCCCAGTACTTC. Translating gives CASSQAQVPLAGARGAQYF.

The V call is TRBV27, the J call TRBJ2-1; 8 nucleotides agree with TRBD2. The germline V gene has CDR1 MNHEY and CDR2 SMNVEV (reference sequence). This CDR3 has 13 residues. V dropped 5 bases and J dropped 9; count of bases not matched to a gene: 6. The CDR3 spells CASSPGLVIEQFF. In DNA form, the CDR3 reads TGTGCCAGCAGTCCGGGACTAGTAATTGAGCAGTTCTTC.

This chain uses TRBV7-9 with TRBJ2-7; TRBD1 might be the D (7 bases). Between the trimmed V and J ends, which lost 3 bases and 4 bases, there was a span of 13 bases. Germline-derived CDR1 and CDR2 are SEHNR and FQNEAQ (reference sequence). The CDR3 extends over 14 amino acids. The DNA for the CDR3 is TGTGCCAGCAGCTTCGGAGGGGGCGATTACGAGCAGTACTTC. Amino acids: CASSFGGGDYEQYF.

Concerning this clone: The junction differs from germline at one of its ends, possibly a read error. The chain couples TRBV18 to TRBJ2-2; D uncertain. CDR1 and CDR2 (germline): KGHSH, LQKENI. The CDR3 sequence is 12 residues long. CDR3 amino acids: CASSLNSGELFF. Here the CDR3 DNA reads TGTGCCAGCTCACTAAACAGCGGGGAGCTGTTTTTT.

V gene TRBV7-9 combines with J gene TRBJ1-2, with 9 nucleotides matching TRBD1. This CDR3 contains 16 residues. V shed 5 bases, J shed 0 bases, and the junction held 7 bases outside the gene matches. The V gene's germline CDR1 is SEHNR and CDR2 FQNEAQ (reference sequence). CDR3 region: CASSNPGQGTNYGYTF. CDR3 in DNA: TGTGCCAGCAGCAACCCGGGACAGGGAACTAACTATGGCTACACCTTC.

The rearrangement links TRBV7-3 to TRBJ1-2; 12 bases are shared with TRBD1. The germline V gene encodes CDR1 SGHTA and CDR2 FQGTGA. The CDR3 totals 18 residues. V was pared by 8 bases and J by 4 bases, with 17 bases of the junction left unmatched. The CDR3 region is CASGLLPGQGAKVYGYTF. CDR3 DNA: TGTGCCAGCGGCCTTCTTCCGGGACAGGGGGCTAAAGTCTATGGCTACACCTTC.

In this sample, this clone turned up once. This chain joins TRBV7-2 and TRBJ1-2; D is undetermined. CDR3 length: 12 residues. The V and J ends lost 3 bases and 8 bases respectively, with 10 bases between them. Germline V gene lookup returns CDR1 SGHTA and CDR2 FQGNSA. The DNA of the CDR3 is TGTGCCAGCAGCTTTGGTCTGGGGGGCTACACCTTC. It encodes CASSFGLGGYTF.

The V call is TRBV5-1, the J call TRBJ1-1; a possible D gene is TRBD1 (5 bases). The CDR3 has 13 residues. Germline V gives CDR1 SGHRS, CDR2 YFSETQ. The V end was cut by 6 bases, the J end by 5 bases, with 14 bases between. CDR3 sequence: CASMTSQGTEAFF. CDR3 in DNA: TGCGCCAGCATGACCTCCCAGGGTACTGAAGCTTTCTTT.